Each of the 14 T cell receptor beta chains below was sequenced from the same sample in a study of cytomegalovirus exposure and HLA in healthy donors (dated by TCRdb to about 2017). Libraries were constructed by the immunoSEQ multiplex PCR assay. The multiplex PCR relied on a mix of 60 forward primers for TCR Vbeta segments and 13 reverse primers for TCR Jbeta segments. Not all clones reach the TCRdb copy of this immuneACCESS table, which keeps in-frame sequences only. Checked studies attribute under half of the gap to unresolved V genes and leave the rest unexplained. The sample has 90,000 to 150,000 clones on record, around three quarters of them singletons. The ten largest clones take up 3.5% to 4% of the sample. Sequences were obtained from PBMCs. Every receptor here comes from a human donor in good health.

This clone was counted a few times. The CDR3 region is CASSQESNSIYEQYF. The CDR3 DNA is TGCGCCAGCAGCCAAGAGAGCAACAGTATCTACGAGCAGTACTTC. The chain has TRBV4-1 and TRBJ2-7; no clear D gene. Deletions cut 0 bases from V and 3 bases from J, with 12 bases between. CDR1 is MGHRA, CDR2 YSYEKL, per germline. There are 15 residues in the CDR3.

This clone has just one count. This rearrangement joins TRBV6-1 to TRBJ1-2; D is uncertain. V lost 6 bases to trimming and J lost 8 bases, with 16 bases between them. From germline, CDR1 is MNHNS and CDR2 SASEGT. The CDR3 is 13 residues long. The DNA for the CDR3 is TGTGCCAGCAGGGAGGAAGAACCTATGGGCTACACCTTC. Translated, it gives CASREEEPMGYTF.

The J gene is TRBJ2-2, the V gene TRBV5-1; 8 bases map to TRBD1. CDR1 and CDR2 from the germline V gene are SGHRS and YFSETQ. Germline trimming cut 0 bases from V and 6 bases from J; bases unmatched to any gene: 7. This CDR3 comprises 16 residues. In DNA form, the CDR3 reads TGCGCCAGCAGCTTGGTGGGACAGGTAGTTCCCGGGGAGCTGTTTTTT. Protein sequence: CASSLVGQVVPGELFF.

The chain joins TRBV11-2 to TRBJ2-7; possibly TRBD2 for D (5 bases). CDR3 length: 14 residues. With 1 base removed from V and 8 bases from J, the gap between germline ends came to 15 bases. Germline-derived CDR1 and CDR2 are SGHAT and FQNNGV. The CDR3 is CASSLGTWGAQQYF. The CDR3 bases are TGTGCCAGCAGCTTAGGGACTTGGGGAGCCCAGCAGTACTTC.

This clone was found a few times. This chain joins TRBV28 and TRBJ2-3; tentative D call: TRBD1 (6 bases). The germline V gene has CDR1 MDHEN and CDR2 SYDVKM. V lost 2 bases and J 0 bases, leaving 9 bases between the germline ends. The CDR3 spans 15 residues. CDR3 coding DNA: TGTGCCAGCAGTTTAATGGGGGCAAGCACAGATACGCAGTATTTT. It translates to CASSLMGASTDTQYF.

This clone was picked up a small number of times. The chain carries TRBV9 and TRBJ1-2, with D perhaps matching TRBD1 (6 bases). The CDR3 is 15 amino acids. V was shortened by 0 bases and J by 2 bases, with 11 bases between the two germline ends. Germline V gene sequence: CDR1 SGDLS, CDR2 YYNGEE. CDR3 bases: TGTGCCAGCAGCGTAGAGGGACAACGAAACTATGGCTACACCTTC. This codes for CASSVEGQRNYGYTF. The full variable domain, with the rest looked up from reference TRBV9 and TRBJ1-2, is DSGVTQTPKHLITATGQRVTLRCSPRSGDLSVYWYQQSLDQGLQFLIQYYNGEERAKGNILERFSAQQFPDLHSELNLSSLELGDSALYFCASSVEGQRNYGYTFGSGTRLTVV.

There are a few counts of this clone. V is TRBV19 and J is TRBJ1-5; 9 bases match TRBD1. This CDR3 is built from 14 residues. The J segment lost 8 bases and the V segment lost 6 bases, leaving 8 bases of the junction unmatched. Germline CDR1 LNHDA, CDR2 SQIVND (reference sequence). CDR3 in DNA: TGTGCCAGTAGGACACAGGGGGCGGGTGAGCCCCAGCATTTT. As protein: CASRTQGAGEPQHF.

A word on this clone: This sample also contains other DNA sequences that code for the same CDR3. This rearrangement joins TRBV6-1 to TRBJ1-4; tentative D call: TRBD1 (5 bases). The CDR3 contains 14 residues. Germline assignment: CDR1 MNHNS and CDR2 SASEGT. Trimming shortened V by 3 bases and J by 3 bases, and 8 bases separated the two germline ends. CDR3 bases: TGTGCCAGCAGTGACGGGGGGGCTAATGAAAAACTGTTTTTT. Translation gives CASSDGGANEKLFF.

For the CDR3, the DNA is TGTGCCAGCAGTGCTCGGACTAGCGGAAACTCCTACAATGAGCAGTTCTTC. Encoded protein: CASSARTSGNSYNEQFF. This chain uses TRBV6-1 with TRBJ2-1, with 10 bases identical to TRBD2. Germline-derived CDR1 and CDR2 are MNHNS and SASEGT. J was trimmed by 0 bases and V by 4 bases; bases with no gene match: 6. The CDR3 is 17 residues long.

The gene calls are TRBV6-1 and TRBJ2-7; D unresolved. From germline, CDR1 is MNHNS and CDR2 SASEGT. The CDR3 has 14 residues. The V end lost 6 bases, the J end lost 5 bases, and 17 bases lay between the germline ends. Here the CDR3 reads CASSLRQTLHEQYF. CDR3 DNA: TGTGCCAGCAGCCTTCGACAAACCCTCCACGAGCAGTACTTC.

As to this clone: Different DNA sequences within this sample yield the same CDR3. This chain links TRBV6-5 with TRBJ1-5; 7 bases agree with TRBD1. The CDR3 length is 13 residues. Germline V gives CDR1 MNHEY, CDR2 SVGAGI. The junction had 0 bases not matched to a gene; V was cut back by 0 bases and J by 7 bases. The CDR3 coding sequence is TGTGCCAGCAGTTACTCCAGGGGGCAGCCCCAGCATTTT. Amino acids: CASSYSRGQPQHF.

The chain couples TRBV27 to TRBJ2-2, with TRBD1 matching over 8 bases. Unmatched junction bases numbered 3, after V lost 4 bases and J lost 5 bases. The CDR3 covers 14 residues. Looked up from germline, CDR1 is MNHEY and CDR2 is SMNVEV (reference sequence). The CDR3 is CASSSRQGTGELFF. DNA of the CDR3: TGTGCCAGCAGTTCCCGACAGGGGACCGGGGAGCTGTTTTTT.

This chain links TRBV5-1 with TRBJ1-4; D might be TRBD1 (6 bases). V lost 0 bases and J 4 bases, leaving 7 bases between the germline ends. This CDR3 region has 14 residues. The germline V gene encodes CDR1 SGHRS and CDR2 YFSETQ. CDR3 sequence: CASSLVGGNEKLFF. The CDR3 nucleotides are TGCGCCAGCAGCTTGGTAGGGGGTAATGAAAAACTGTTTTTT.

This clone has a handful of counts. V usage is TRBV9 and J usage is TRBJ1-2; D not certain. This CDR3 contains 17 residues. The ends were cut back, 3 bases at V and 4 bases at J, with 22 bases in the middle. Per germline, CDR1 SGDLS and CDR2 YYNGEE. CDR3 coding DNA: TGTGCCAGCAGCGCCTCAGCCGGGAGCTCGTCCAGCTATGGCTACACCTTC. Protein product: CASSASAGSSSSYGYTF.